This T cell receptor (beta chain) was documented in a study of cytomegalovirus exposure and HLA in healthy donors (dated by TCRdb to about 2017). For context, the study as a whole: According to an earlier analysis of several hundred of the donors, about 190 million T cells yielded some 110 million unique TCR beta sequences and 276 Gb of sequence data. About 5 DR-DQ haplotypes were handled as single units for association and clustering, since linkage in the cohort was strong. To predict cytomegalovirus infection status, the study combined high-throughput TCR immunosequencing, statistical association of individual TCRs with disease status, and machine learning. Roughly 320 gigabases of sequencing data and roughly 81 million unique TCR sequences made up an early release that covered several hundred HLA-typed donors. A later genetic analysis took genome-wide SNP genotypes for about 55% of the 666 donors and used that subset as a discovery cohort. The study aimed to test whether cataloging public T cell receptors could reveal signatures of past pathogen exposure. Along with the approximately 650-subject first cohort, a separate validation cohort of some 130 different subjects was used. The genetic ancestry cluster associated with self-reported Caucasian donors included 81% of the 398 genotyped donors. On average, approximately 250,000 unique TCR beta nucleotide sequences were sequenced per donor among more than 350 genotyped donors of the cohort, with 15% to 20% of those sequences being non-productive. An earlier analysis of around 580 of the donors used high-throughput TCR beta sequencing to judge whether each TCR beta V gene segment behaved as functional or pseudogenic. The study profiled the T cell repertoires of about 720 subjects by immunosequencing and related them to cytomegalovirus serostatus. Donor age, sex, ethnicity and CMV serostatus were compiled alongside the repertoire data. Typing coverage varied by locus: roughly 629-640 donors for A, B, C, DRB1 and DQB1; roughly 520 for DQA1; some 610 for DPA1; approximately 470 for DPB1. In the later analysis, no new phenotypic data were used to find candidate immune exposures; instead, reliance was placed on TCR beta sequences and their occurrence across donors. Both class I and class II loci were covered by HLA typing, at four-digit resolution. To study patterns of TCR occurrence, a later analysis re-analyzed previously published TCR beta repertoires from 550 to 800 donors and added high-resolution HLA genotyping. All discovery cohort repertoires had been generated on a single sequencing platform.

The cohort consisted of fewer than 700 healthy bone marrow donors. At the time of sampling, all cohort members were nominally healthy, though unrecorded immune exposures were likely present. The donor tested CMV seronegative and was one of the 352 seronegative cohort members. Each donor provided a peripheral blood sample, and peripheral blood mononuclear cells were used for TCR beta sequencing. The Qiagen DNeasy Blood Extraction Kit was used to extract genomic DNA from the blood cell samples. To note about this clone: Its antigen has not been determined. No base qualities exist here, and no much larger clone lies one base off it.

Library creation used the immunoSEQ multiplex PCR assay. For the multiplex PCR, a mixture combining 60 forward primers for TCR Vbeta segments and 13 reverse primers for TCR Jbeta segments was used. The CDR3 region of rearranged TCR beta genes was amplified from genomic DNA by a multiplex PCR assay. The Illumina HiSeq System was used to sequence the amplified TCR beta libraries as 87-base-pair reads. In the source study's methods: In a later analysis, 77 million or so unique TCR beta chains were counted across the approximately 640 repertoires, and approximately 9.9 million of these chains were shared by at least two donors. To remove PCR and sequencing errors, raw reads were error-corrected and collapsed into unique sequences using a nearest-neighbor algorithm that merged closely related sequences. V, D and J gene segments were assigned by aligning CDR3 sequences to IMGT reference sequences. For a sequence to be retained, a match of at least six nucleotides was required to both a V gene segment and a J gene segment. A rearrangement counted as productive if the CDR3 had no stop codons and remained in frame with V and J, and every other rearrangement counted as non-productive. CDR3 was defined by IMGT convention, running from the second conserved V-encoded cysteine to the conserved J-encoded phenylalanine. The earlier analysis of roughly 590 of the donors excluded sequences that lacked an unambiguous match to a single V gene segment. In an earlier analysis of roughly 500 of the donors, V segments were called functional above 56.7% productive rearrangements and were called segregating when the between-donor standard deviation exceeded 5%. A statistical classification framework was built to diagnose cytomegalovirus status from the catalog of TCR beta chain sequences. A later analysis assigned V and J genes by comparing TCR nucleotide sequences with IMGT/GENE-DB human TR gene sequences. The TCRdist pipeline was used in a later analysis to assign CDR3 sequences and most-parsimonious VDJ recombination scenarios. In a later analysis, each TCR beta chain was defined by its CDR3 amino acid sequence together with its V-gene family, and reads without a unique V-gene family were excluded. To address suspected cross-contamination and a sequencing artifact, a later analysis removed 550 to 750 highly shared, low-generation-probability nucleotide sequences. In a later analysis, a clonal expansion index was calculated for each public chain from normalized within-repertoire ranks of inferred template counts. A later analysis computed generation probabilities with a VDJ recombination model fitted to out-of-frame rearrangements, and checked the results against IGoR. A later analysis scored TCR-TCR, TCR-HLA and TCR-CMV co-occurrence with hypergeometric tests, applying a repertoire-size bias correction to TCR pairs. In a later analysis, false discovery rates were estimated by permuting HLA or CMV assignments 20 times. In a later analysis, co-occurring TCRs were grouped with DBSCAN, and TCRdist sequence similarity was added when clustering was performed within HLA-allele-positive subsets. Repertoires with fewer than 30,000 or more than 120,000 public chains, plus five repertoires with anomalous nucleotide sharing, were excluded from co-occurrence clustering. Not all clones reach the TCRdb copy of this immuneACCESS table, which keeps in-frame sequences only. Checked studies attribute under half of the gap to unresolved V genes and leave the rest unexplained. V and J calls and clone size follow that table, whereas D and trimming were derived from the DNA. This sample has 90,000 to 140,000 clones in its table, and 83% of those were observed once. Approximately 6.1% of the sample goes to the ten largest clones.

CDR1 and CDR2 are drawn from the germline V gene: SQVTM, ANQGSEA. Trimming takes 2 bases from V and 6 bases from J, and the germline ends sit 16 bases apart. There are 14 amino acids in the CDR3, from cysteine to phenylalanine inclusive. The only DNA kept is the CDR3, 42 bases in frame from the first base. Summary of the overall study and its limitations: The authors suggested that the approach could potentially be extended to other disease states and immunological phenotypes. Most TCR sequences were seen in very few donors, while some public TCRs were found in many individuals. In a later analysis, some 18,000 TCR beta sequences were associated with specific HLA alleles at a false discovery rate of 0.05. According to a later analysis, parvovirus B19, influenza, CMV and Epstein-Barr virus appeared linked to several top co-occurrence clusters. The study gave a list of some 150 TCR beta chains associated with cytomegalovirus. The earlier analysis of 587 of the donors excluded some 15 rarely observed V segments, including chromosome 9 orphons, because counts were too low. The only immune exposure information available for the cohort was CMV serostatus. In an earlier analysis of 587 of the donors, most TCR beta V segments appeared in productive rearrangements about 87% or about 30% of the time, broadly matching IMGT annotations. A further reported finding was that TCR beta sequences accurately predicted the HLA-A and HLA-B alleles for most subjects in the first cohort. Compared with equally common non-associated chains, HLA-associated TCR beta chains in a later analysis were more clonally expanded and had lower generation probabilities. Most CMV-associated TCR beta chains appeared to be HLA-restricted in a later analysis, and the HLA associations seemed to be driven largely by CMV exposure. When HLA alleles, especially DR and DQ, strongly co-occurred, attributing TCR associations to individual alleles was difficult. According to a later analysis, TCR association rates differed among HLA loci, with DRB1 alleles showing the most associated TCRs and HLA-C alleles showing the fewest. Presence/absence analyses assumed roughly uniform sequencing depth across donors, an assumption that may not hold. The cohort was sequenced for TCR beta chains only, and without alpha or paired-chain data the features that could be detected were limited. A cluster of highly shared sequence variants was judged likely to represent a technical artifact of the sequencing pipeline. Compared with the roughly 720-donor mean, donors in an Asian-associated ancestry cluster had fewer N-insertions in productive TCRs, according to a later genetic analysis. The 87-base-pair reads could not distinguish some IMGT-functional V segments, including TRBV6-2 and TRBV6-3, so those segments were excluded. Because HLA typing was unavailable for some donors at each locus, only the typed subset was used in association tests. In a later genetic analysis, a missense DCLRE1C variant was associated with V-gene and J-gene trimming of TCR beta chains, and the association was replicated in an independent cohort. Cytomegalovirus status was reported to be diagnosed by the classifier with high specificity and sensitivity in both the original and validation cohorts. Correlated functional status among segregating V segments might reflect linkage disequilibrium, but an unknown experimental factor could not be ruled out. In vitro tests confirmed that a few of the cytomegalovirus-associated TCR beta chains recognize cytomegalovirus antigens.

The receptor was derived from a man between 18 and 29 years old in good health and CMV-seronegative. This receptor chain uses TRBV29-1 and TRBJ1-2; the D gene is unclear. Sequences were obtained from PBMCs. The DNA sequence is as follows: TGCAGCGTTGAACCCTCCGGGTCTTCGCATGGCTACACCTTC. It encodes CSVEPSGSSHGYTF.